One T cell receptor beta chain is described in this entry. Antigen: not known. The data originate from a study of cytomegalovirus exposure and HLA in healthy donors. The PCR made use of 60 Vbeta and 13 Jbeta primers. Data came from immunoSEQ multiplex PCR; TCRdb stores just in-frame clones and leaves some out. The sample includes 100,000 or so clones, 81% of them seen just once. J gave up 11 bases and V 7 bases, and 10 bases lay outside the gene matches. This CDR3 spans 12 amino acids. Germline CDR1 MNHNY, CDR2 SVGAGI (reference sequence). The study, taken as a whole, reports: Researchers reported in a later analysis that common viral pathogens appeared linked to several top clusters. Within an earlier analysis, most TCR beta V segments proved productive either about 87% or about 30% of the time. In all likelihood, a cluster of highly shared sequence variants was a sequencing artifact. Analyses of presence and absence presupposed an approximately uniform sequencing depth across donors.

The source is a man aged 35 to 55 in good health and CMV-seropositive. The material sequenced was PBMCs. The rearrangement uses TRBV6-6 and TRBJ1-1; 7 bases match TRBD1. The CDR3 DNA reads as TGTGCCAGCACACCCGGAGGGGGCAGCGCTTTCTTT. It encodes CASTPGGGSAFF.